This T cell receptor (beta chain) emerged from a study of breast tumors, draining lymph nodes, adjacent tissues. Notes on the study in general: Data only fit, rather than demonstrated, lymph node origin of most tumor T cells.

This clonotype was picked up many times. What it binds is not known. A much larger clone differs from this one at a single base, so this may be a read error. TCRdb used MiXCR to reprocess the multiplex PCR reads, holding one entry per CDR3 protein. The data contain about 13,000 distinct CDR3 sequences, 40% to 55% of them singletons. Germline lookup yields CDR1 DFQATT and CDR2 SNEGSKA (reference sequence). This CDR3 comprises 14 residues. The clonotype was recovered from a female donor with breast cancer. Some clones in this sample may be carry-over from other donors' samples. The sample taken for sequencing was tumor-adjacent breast tissue. The chain combines TRBV20-1 with TRBJ2-7; a weak D match, TRBD1 (6 bases). The DNA of the CDR3 is TGCAGTGCTACGCCGTCGGGACATTCCTCCGAGCAGTACGTC. Protein: CSATPSGHSSEQYV.